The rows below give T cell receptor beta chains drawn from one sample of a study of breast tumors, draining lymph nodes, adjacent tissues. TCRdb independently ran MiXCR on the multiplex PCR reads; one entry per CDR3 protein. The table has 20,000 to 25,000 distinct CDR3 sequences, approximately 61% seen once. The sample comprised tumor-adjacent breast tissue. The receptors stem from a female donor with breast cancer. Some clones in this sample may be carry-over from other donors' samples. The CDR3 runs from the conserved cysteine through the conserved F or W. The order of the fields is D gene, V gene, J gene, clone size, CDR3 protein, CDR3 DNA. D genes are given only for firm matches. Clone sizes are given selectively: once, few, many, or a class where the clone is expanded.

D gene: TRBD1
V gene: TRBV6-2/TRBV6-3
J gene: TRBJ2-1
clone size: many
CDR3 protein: CASSYAGTDYNEQFF
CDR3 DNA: TGTGCCAGCAGTTACGCCGGGACAGATTACAATGAGCAGTTCTTC

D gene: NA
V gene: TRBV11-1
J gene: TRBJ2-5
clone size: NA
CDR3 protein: CASSLEASNGYTFGSGTQETQYF
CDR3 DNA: NA

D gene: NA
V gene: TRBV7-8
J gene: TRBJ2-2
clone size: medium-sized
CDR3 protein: CASSPGYRPTGELFF
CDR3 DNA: TGTGCCAGCAGCCCGGGGTACCGGCCCACCGGGGAGCTGTTTTTT

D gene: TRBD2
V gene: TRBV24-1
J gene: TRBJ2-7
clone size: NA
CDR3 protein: CATGDLGTSGRNEQHF
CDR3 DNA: TGTGCCACCGGTGACCTAGGGACTAGCGGGAGGAACGAGCAGCACTTC

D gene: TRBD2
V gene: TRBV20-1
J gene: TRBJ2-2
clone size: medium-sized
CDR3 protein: CSARDTLAGGPGELFF
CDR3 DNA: TGCAGTGCTAGAGATACGCTAGCGGGAGGGCCCGGGGAGCTGTTTTTT

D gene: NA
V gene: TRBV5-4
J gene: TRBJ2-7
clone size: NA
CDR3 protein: CASSLGPSNEQYF
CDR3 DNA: TGTGCCAGCAGCTTGGGGCCCTCGAATGAGCAGTACTTC

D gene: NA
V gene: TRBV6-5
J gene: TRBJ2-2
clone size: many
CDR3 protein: CASSHLGVGELFF
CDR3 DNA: TGTGCCAGCAGTCACTTGGGGGTCGGGGAGCTGTTTTTT

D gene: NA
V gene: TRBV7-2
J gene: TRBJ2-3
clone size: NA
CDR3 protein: CASSPRVRGAADTQYF
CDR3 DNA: TGTGCCAGCAGCCCGCGGGTCAGAGGTGCGGCTGATACGCAGTATTTT

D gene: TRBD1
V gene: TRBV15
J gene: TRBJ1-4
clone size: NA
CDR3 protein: CATSRATTGDEKLFF
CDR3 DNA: TGTGCCACCAGCAGAGCAACGACAGGGGATGAAAAACTGTTTTTC

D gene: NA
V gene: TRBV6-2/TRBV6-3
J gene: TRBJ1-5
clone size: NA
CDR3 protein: CASTRRNQPQHF
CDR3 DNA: TGTGCCAGCACCCGGCGTAATCAGCCCCAGCATTTT

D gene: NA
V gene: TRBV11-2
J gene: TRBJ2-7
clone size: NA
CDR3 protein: CASSPISPSHEQYF
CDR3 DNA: TGTGCCAGCAGCCCCATATCCCCCAGCCACGAGCAGTACTTC

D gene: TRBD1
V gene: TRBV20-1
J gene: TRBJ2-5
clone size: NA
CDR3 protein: CSAPGRTGVLLETQYF
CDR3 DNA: TGCAGTGCTCCCGGACGGACAGGGGTCTTGTTGGAGACCCAGTACTTC

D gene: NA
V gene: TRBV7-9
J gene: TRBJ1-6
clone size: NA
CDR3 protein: CASSLRRENSPLHF
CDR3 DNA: TGTGCCAGCAGCTTGAGACGTGAGAATTCACCCCTCCACTTT

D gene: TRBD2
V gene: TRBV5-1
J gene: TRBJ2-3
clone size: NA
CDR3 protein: CASSLGAIAGADTQYF
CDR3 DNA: TGCGCCAGCAGCTTGGGAGCGATAGCGGGAGCAGATACGCAGTATTTT

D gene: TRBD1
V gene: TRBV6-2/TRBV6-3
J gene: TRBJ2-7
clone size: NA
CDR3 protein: CASSGQGAAYEQYF
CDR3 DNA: TGTGCCAGCAGTGGACAGGGGGCGGCTTACGAGCAGTACTTC

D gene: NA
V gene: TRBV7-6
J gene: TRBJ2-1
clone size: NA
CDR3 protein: CASSLARDEQFF
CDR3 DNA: TGTGCCAGCAGCTTAGCCCGCGATGAGCAGTTCTTC

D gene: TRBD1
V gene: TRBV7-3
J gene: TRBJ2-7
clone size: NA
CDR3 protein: CASSLGQGPYGQYF
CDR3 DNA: TGTGCCAGCAGCCTTGGACAGGGACCCTACGGGCAGTACTTC

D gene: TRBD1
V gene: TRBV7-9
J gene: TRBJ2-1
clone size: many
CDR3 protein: CASSLHGGTGIYNEQFF
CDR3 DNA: TGTGCCAGCAGCCTCCACGGGGGGACAGGGATCTACAATGAGCAGTTCTTC

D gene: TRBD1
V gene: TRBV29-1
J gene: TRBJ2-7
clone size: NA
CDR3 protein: CSVEGQGAGTYEQYF
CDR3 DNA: TGCAGCGTTGAGGGACAGGGGGCAGGAACCTACGAGCAGTACTTC

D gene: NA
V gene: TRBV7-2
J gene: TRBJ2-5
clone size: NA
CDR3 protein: CASSLSSRGETQYF
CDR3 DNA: TGTGCCAGCAGCTTAAGTTCGAGGGGAGAGACCCAGTACTTC

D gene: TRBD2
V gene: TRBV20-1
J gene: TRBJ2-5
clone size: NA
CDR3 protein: CSPGSSGRVAETQYF
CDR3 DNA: TGCAGTCCTGGCTCTAGCGGGAGGGTAGCAGAGACCCAGTACTTC

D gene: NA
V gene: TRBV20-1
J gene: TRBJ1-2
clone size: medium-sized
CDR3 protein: CSASSNYGYTF
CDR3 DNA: TGCAGTGCTAGCAGTAACTATGGCTACACCTTC

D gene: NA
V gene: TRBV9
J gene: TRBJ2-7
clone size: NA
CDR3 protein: CASSVGVSGSYEQYF
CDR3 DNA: TGTGCCAGCAGCGTAGGGGTTAGCGGCTCCTACGAGCAGTACTTC

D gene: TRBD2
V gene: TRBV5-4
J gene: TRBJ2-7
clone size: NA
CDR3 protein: CASIGTSGSGEQYF
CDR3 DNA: TGTGCCAGCATCGGGACTAGCGGGAGTGGCGAGCAGTACTTC

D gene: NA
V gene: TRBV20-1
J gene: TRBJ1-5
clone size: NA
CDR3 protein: CSASSGNQPQHF
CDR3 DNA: TGCAGTGCTAGTTCGGGCAATCAGCCCCAGCATTTT

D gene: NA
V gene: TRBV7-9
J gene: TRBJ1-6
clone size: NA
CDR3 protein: CASSPGNNSPLHF
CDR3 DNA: TGTGCCAGCAGCCCGGGAAATAATTCACCCCTCCACTTT

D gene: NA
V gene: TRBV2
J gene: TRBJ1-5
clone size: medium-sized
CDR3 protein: CASSETGFNQPQHF
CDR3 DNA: TGTGCCAGCAGTGAAACAGGGTTCAATCAGCCCCAGCATTTT

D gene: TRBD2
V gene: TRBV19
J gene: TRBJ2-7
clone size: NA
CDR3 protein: CASSMGTSGGYEQYF
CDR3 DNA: TGTGCCAGTAGTATGGGGACTAGCGGGGGATACGAGCAGTACTTC

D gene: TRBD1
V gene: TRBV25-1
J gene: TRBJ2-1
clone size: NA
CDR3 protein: CASSEGPGQGPNEQFF
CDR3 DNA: TGTGCCAGCAGTGAAGGCCCGGGACAGGGTCCTAATGAGCAGTTCTTC

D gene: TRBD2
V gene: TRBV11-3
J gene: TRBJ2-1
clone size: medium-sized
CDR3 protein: CASSLRAGGIDNEQFF
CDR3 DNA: TGTGCCAGCAGCCTTCGAGCGGGGGGGATCGATAATGAGCAGTTCTTC

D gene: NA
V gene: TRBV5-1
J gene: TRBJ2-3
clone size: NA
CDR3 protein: CASSFVPDTQYF
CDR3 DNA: TGCGCCAGCAGCTTTGTCCCAGATACGCAGTATTTT